This T cell receptor (beta chain) was found in a study of T-cell reconstitution after alpha-beta-depleted transplantation in children. Study-wide points: Hyperexpanded clones declined; after one year, newly produced T cells mostly supplied diversity. Several hundred expanded graft clones reportedly supplied alpha-beta T cells about two months after transplant.

This clonotype was counted a few times. The target antigen is unknown. The library targeted TCRbeta and was prepared with unique molecular identifiers. TCRdb ran MiXCR on the PCR reads and lists one entry per CDR3 protein. Seen here are approximately 82,000 distinct CDR3 sequences, around 15% observed once, and the top ten hold around 20%. With 4 bases clipped from V and 2 bases from J, the junction kept 8 bases outside the gene matches. Per germline, CDR1 SGHTA and CDR2 FQGNSA. The length of the CDR3 is 15 residues. The sequence derives from a male patient between 2 and 10 years old who had a stem cell transplant for acute lymphoblastic leukemia, so the T cells may come from the graft donor. Material: PBMCs, mostly from graft donor cells, obtained 180 days after TCRalphabeta/CD19-depleted stem cell transplant. The V and J genes are TRBV7-2 and TRBJ2-7, with TRBD1 identical over 7 bases. CDR3 region: CASSYAGTVTYEQYF. CDR3 sequence (DNA): TGTGCCAGCAGCTACGCCGGGACAGTGACCTACGAGCAGTACTTC.